The entry that follows covers one T cell receptor beta chain sequence. The antigen is not known. This record belongs to a study of CD8+ T cells in alopecia areata. Extraction of RNA preceded its reverse transcription into cDNA, which served as the sequencing template. The table came from immunoSEQ multiplex PCR; TCRdb's copy has only in-frame clones and leaves some out. The data contain over 90,000 clones, around 84% of them seen just once; the ten biggest clones take up over 8.5%. The treatment was: oral pan-JAK inhibitor, 5-10 mg twice daily. It was from alopecia areata patients that lesional scalp punch biopsies and peripheral blood were collected. Whole-study findings and limits: Scalp sample sequencing also detects resident alphabeta T cells of normal skin. Only one nonresponder was present, which leaves the link between baseline CD8+ expansion and response uncertain.

V dropped 0 bases and J dropped 0 bases, with 4 bases sitting between them. Per germline, CDR1 SGHRS and CDR2 YFSETQ. CDR3 length equals 13 residues. The source of this sequence is a human donor with alopecia areata. The source was CD8+ T cells sorted from blood, collected between weeks 30 and 35, from a patient treated with tofacitinib. V is TRBV5-1 and J is TRBJ2-7; D gene uncertain. This CDR3 is CASSLGSSYEQYF. In DNA, the CDR3 is TGCGCCAGCAGCTTGGGGAGCTCCTACGAGCAGTACTTC. The full variable domain, rest sourced from reference TRBV5-1 and TRBJ2-7, is KAGVTQTPRYLIKTRGQQVTLSCSPISGHRSVSWYQQTPGQGLQFLFEYFSETQRNKGNFPGRFSGRQFSNSRSEMNVSTLELGDSALYLCASSLGSSYEQYFGPGTRLTVT.